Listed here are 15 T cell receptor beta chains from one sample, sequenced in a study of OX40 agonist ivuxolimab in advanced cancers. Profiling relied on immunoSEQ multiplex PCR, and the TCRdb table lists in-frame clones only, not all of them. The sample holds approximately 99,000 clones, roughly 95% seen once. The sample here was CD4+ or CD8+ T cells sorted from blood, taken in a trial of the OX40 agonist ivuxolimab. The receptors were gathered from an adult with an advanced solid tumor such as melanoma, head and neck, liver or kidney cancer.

This CDR3 reads CAWSVRQGTYEQYF. CDR3 DNA: TGTGCCTGGAGTGTACGACAGGGGACCTACGAGCAGTACTTC. The chain links TRBV30 to TRBJ2-7; TRBD1 aligns across 8 bases. CDR3 length: 14 residues. Germline-derived CDR1 and CDR2 are GTSNPN and SVGIG (reference sequence). After removal of 0 bases from V and 2 bases from J, the junction contained 3 bases not matched to a gene. The whole variable domain, filled in from reference TRBV30 and TRBJ2-7, reads SQTIHQWPATLVQPVGSPLSLECTVEGTSNPNLYWYRQAAGRGLQLLFYSVGIGQISSEVPQNLSASRPQDRQFILSSKKLLLSDSGFYLCAWSVRQGTYEQYFGPGTRLTVT.

For the CDR3, the DNA is TGCAGCGTGGACAGGGGGGATGGCTACACCTTC. Translated: CSVDRGDGYTF. V and J are TRBV29-1 and TRBJ1-2, with 10 bases aligning to TRBD1. V shed 6 bases, J shed 6 bases, and the junction held 1 base outside the gene matches. This CDR3 comprises 11 residues. Germline assignment: CDR1 SQVTM and CDR2 ANQGSEA.

Here the CDR3 DNA reads TGTGCCAGCAGTTTGGGACAGTCCCACGAGCAGTACTTC. It specifies CASSLGQSHEQYF. J is TRBJ2-7 and V is TRBV27; 7 positions match TRBD1. This CDR3 has 13 residues. The J segment lost 5 bases and the V segment lost 3 bases, leaving 4 bases of the junction unmatched. Germline CDR1 MNHEY, CDR2 SMNVEV (reference sequence).

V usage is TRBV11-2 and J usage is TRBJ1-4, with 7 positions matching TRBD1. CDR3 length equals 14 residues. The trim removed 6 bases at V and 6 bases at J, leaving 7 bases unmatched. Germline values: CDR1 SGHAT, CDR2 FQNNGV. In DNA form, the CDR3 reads TGTGCCAGCAGTCCACAGGGGAGGGATGAAAAACTGTTTTTT. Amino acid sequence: CASSPQGRDEKLFF.

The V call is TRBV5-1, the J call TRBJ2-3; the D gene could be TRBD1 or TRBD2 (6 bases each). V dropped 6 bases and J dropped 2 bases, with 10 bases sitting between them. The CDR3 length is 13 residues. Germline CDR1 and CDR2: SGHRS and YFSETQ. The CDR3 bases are TGCGCCAGCAAAGGGGGGAACACAGATACGCAGTATTTT. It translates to CASKGGNTDTQYF.

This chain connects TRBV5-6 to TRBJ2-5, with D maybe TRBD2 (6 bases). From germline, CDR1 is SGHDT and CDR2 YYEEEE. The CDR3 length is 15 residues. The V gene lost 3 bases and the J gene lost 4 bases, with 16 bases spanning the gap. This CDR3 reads CASSWGDLQSETQYF. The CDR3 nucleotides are TGTGCCAGCAGCTGGGGGGACTTACAATCAGAGACCCAGTACTTC.

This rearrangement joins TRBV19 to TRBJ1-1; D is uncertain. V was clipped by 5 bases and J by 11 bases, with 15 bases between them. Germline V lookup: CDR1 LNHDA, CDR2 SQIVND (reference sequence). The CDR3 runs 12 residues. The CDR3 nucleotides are TGTGCCAGTAGTCACGGACCCGGGGAGGCTTTCTTT. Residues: CASSHGPGEAFF.

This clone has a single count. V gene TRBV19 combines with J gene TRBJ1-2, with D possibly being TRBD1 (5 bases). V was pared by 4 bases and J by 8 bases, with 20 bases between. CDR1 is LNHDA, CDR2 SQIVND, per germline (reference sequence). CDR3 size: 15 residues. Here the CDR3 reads CASSTSGSGLQGYTF. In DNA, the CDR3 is TGTGCCAGTAGTACGTCAGGATCAGGGTTGCAAGGCTACACCTTC. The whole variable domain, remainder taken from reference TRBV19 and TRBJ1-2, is DGGITQSPKYLFRKEGQNVTLSCEQNLNHDAMYWYRQDPGQGLRLIYYSQIVNDFQKGDIAEGYSVSREKKESFPLTVTSAQKNPTAFYLCASSTSGSGLQGYTFGSGTRLTVV.

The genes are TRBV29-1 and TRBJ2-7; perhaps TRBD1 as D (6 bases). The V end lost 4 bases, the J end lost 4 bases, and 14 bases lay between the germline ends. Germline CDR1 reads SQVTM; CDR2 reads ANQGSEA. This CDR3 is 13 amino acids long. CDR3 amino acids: CSVAQPDRYEQYF. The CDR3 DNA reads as TGCAGCGTTGCCCAGCCGGACAGATACGAGCAGTACTTC.

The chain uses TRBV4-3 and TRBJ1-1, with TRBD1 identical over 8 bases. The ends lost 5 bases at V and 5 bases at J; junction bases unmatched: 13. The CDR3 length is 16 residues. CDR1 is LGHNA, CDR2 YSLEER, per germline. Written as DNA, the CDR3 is TGCGCCAGCAGCGAAACAGAGCAGGGGGCTTGGACTGAAGCTTTCTTT. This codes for CASSETEQGAWTEAFF.

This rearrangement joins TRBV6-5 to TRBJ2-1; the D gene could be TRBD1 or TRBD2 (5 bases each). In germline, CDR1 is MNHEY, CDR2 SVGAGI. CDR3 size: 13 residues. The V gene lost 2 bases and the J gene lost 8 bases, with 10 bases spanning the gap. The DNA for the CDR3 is TGTGCCAGCAGTTACACGGGACCCGATGAGCAGTTCTTC. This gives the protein CASSYTGPDEQFF.

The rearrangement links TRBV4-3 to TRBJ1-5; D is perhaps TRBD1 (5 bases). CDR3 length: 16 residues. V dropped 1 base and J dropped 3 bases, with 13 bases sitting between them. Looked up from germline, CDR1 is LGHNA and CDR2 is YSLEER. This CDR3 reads CASSQAHARVNQPQHF. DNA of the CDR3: TGCGCCAGCAGCCAAGCTCACGCCAGGGTCAATCAGCCCCAGCATTTT.

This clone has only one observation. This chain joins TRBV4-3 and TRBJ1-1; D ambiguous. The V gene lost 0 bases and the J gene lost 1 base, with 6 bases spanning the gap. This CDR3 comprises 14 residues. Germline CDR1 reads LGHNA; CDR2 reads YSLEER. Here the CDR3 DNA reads TGCGCCAGCAGCCAAGATAGGTCGAACACTGAAGCTTTCTTT. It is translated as CASSQDRSNTEAFF.

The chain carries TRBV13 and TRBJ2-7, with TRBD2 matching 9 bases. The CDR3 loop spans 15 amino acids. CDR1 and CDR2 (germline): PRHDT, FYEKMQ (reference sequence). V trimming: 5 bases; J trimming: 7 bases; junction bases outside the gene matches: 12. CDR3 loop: CASSTGLAGKGEQYF. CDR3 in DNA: TGTGCCAGCAGCACGGGACTAGCAGGAAAGGGGGAGCAGTACTTC.

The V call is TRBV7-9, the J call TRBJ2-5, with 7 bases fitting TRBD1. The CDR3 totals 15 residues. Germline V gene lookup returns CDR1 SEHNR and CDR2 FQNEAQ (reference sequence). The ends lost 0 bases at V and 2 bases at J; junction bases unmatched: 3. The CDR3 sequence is CASSLAWTGQETQYF. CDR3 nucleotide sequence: TGTGCCAGCAGCTTAGCCTGGACAGGACAAGAGACCCAGTACTTC. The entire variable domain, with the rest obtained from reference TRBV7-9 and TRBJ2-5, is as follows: DTGVSQNPRHKITKRGQNVTFRCDPISEHNRLYWYRQTLGQGPEFLTYFQNEAQLEKSRLLSDRFSAERPKGSFSTLEIQRTEQGDSAMYLCASSLAWTGQETQYFGPGTRLLVL.